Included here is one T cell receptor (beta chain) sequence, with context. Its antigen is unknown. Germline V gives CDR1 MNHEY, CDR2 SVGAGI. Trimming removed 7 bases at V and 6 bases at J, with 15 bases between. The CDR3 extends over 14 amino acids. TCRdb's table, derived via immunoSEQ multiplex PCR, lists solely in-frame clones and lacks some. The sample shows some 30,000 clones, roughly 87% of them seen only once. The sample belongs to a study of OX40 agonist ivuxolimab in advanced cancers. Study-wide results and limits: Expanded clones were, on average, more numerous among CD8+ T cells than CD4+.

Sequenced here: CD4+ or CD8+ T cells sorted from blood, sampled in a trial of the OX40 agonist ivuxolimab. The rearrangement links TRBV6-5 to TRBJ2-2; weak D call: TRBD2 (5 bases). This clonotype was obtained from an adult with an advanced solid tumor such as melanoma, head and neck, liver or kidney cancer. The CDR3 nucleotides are TGTGCCAGCACCCCATCGGGGAAGTCCGGGGAGCTGTTTTTT. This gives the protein CASTPSGKSGELFF.